The clone carrying this TCR beta chain was counted a few times. These data are taken from a study of shared clonotypes between healthy human individuals. The CDR3 spans 10 residues. V shed 7 bases and J shed 8 bases, with 6 bases lying between them. Germline CDR1 and CDR2: SEHNR and FQNEAQ (reference sequence). The split of CD4+ cells yielded CD45RA+ naive and CD45RA-negative memory subsets. The data were produced by immunoSEQ multiplex PCR, yet TCRdb's version contains in-frame clones alone and is incomplete. Among over a million clones listed, roughly 95% were seen once. Sequencing input: naive CD4+ T cells sorted from blood. As for subset: CD45RA+ positively selected. This chain uses TRBV7-9 with TRBJ2-1; D unclear. This TCR came from a man aged 25 to 45 in good health. CDR3 amino acids: CASMVDEQFF. The CDR3 DNA sequence: TGTGCCAGCATGGTCGATGAGCAGTTCTTC.